These 24 T cell receptor beta chains came from one sample sequenced in a study of OX40 agonist ivuxolimab in advanced cancers. Profiled with immunoSEQ multiplex PCR; TCRdb holds only in-frame clones, not every one. Found here are around 50,000 clones, approximately 90% of them singletons; the top ten hold approximately 10%. The material was CD4+ or CD8+ T cells sorted from blood, obtained in a trial of the OX40 agonist ivuxolimab. Receptors were obtained from an adult with an advanced solid tumor such as melanoma, head and neck, liver or kidney cancer.

V gene TRBV28 combines with J gene TRBJ2-2, with D maybe TRBD2 (6 bases). This CDR3 is 15 amino acids long. V gave up 3 bases and J gave up 5 bases, with 13 bases separating them. Germline V gene data show CDR1 as MDHEN and CDR2 as SYDVKM. CDR3 DNA: TGTGCCAGCAGTTTTTGGGGGAGGAGAACCGGGGAGCTGTTTTTT. As protein: CASSFWGRRTGELFF.

The V call is TRBV18, the J call TRBJ2-7, with D possibly being TRBD1 (5 bases). The germline CDR1 and CDR2 sequences are KGHSH and LQKENI. V was cut by 1 base and J by 6 bases, with 13 bases left in between. The CDR3 is made up of 14 amino acids. CDR3 nucleotide sequence: TGTGCCAGCTCACCACGATCAGGGTTAGGCGAGCAGTACTTC. As protein: CASSPRSGLGEQYF. The full variable domain, its missing parts supplied by reference TRBV18 and TRBJ2-7, is NAGVMQNPRHLVRRRGQEARLRCSPMKGHSHVYWYRQLPEEGLKFMVYLQKENIIDESGMPKERFSAEFPKEGPSILRIQQVVRGDSAAYFCASSPRSGLGEQYFGPGTRLTVT.

This CDR3 is CASSQDRERGREQFF. CDR3 DNA: TGCGCCAGCAGCCAAGATCGCGAAAGGGGGCGAGAGCAGTTCTTC. This rearrangement joins TRBV4-3 to TRBJ2-1; TRBD1 matches at 7 bases. The J segment lost 10 bases and the V segment lost 0 bases, leaving 9 bases of the junction unmatched. The CDR3 runs 15 residues. Looked up from germline, CDR1 is LGHNA and CDR2 is YSLEER.

This chain links TRBV6-4 with TRBJ2-7, with D perhaps given as TRBD1 or TRBD2 (5 bases each). This CDR3 spans 14 amino acids. The V gene's germline CDR1 is MRHNA and CDR2 SNTAGT. V was shortened by 9 bases and J by 3 bases, with 18 bases between the two germline ends. In DNA form, the CDR3 reads TGTGCCAGTCTCGAGGGACGTACCGACTACGAGCAGTACTTC. Its protein is CASLEGRTDYEQYF.

The DNA of the CDR3 is TGCGCCAGCAGCTTGGGGCTAGCGGGAGGGTCCACCGACGAGCAGTACTTC. It specifies CASSLGLAGGSTDEQYF. The V and J genes are TRBV5-1 and TRBJ2-7; TRBD2 matches 12 bases. CDR1 SGHRS and CDR2 YFSETQ come from the germline V gene. The J segment lost 5 bases and the V segment lost 0 bases, leaving 9 bases of the junction unmatched. There are 17 residues in the CDR3.

Details on this clone: It is likely a read error, because the conserved phenylalanine at the end of the CDR3 is missing. The chain uses TRBV6-5 and TRBJ1-2; no clear D gene. This CDR3 is built from 13 residues. The ends were cut back, 2 bases at V and 6 bases at J, with 10 bases in the middle. CDR1 and CDR2 (germline): MNHEY, SVGAGI. CDR3 DNA: TGTGCCAGCAGTTACAGGGTAGAAGATGGCTACACCCTC. It encodes CASSYRVEDGYTL.

The chain joins TRBV9 to TRBJ2-2, with a weak D call TRBD1 (6 bases). Germline loops: CDR1 SGDLS, CDR2 YYNGEE. The CDR3 extends over 16 amino acids. V was cut by 4 bases and J by 2 bases, with 15 bases left in between. CDR3 in DNA: TGTGCCAGCAGCTCTAGCCCGACAGGAAACACCGGGGAGCTGTTTTTT. As protein: CASSSSPTGNTGELFF.

This chain uses TRBV29-1 with TRBJ1-4; no definite D call. The germline V gene encodes CDR1 SQVTM and CDR2 ANQGSEA. Trimming removed 6 bases at V and 10 bases at J, with 15 bases between. The CDR3 extends over 12 amino acids. CDR3 nucleotides: TGCAGCGTACTCCGGGCCCCGGGAAAACTGTTTTTT. Encoded protein: CSVLRAPGKLFF.

This clone was observed a few times. The rearrangement joins TRBV2 to TRBJ1-5, with D tentatively TRBD1 (5 bases). Germline V gene sequence: CDR1 SNHLY, CDR2 FYNNEI. Trimming removed 2 bases at V and 8 bases at J, with 16 bases between. The CDR3 has 15 residues. The chain's CDR3 is CASSEPGGGWKPQHF. CDR3 sequence (DNA): TGTGCCAGCAGTGAACCCGGCGGGGGGTGGAAGCCCCAGCATTTT.

The rearrangement uses TRBV6-6 and TRBJ1-4; D unclear. The CDR3 totals 14 residues. Per germline, CDR1 MNHNY and CDR2 SVGAGI (reference sequence). Deletions cut 5 bases from V and 0 bases from J, with 7 bases between. DNA of the CDR3: TGTGCCAGCAGTCCAGGATCAACTAATGAAAAACTGTTTTTT. Protein: CASSPGSTNEKLFF.

The rearrangement links TRBV5-1 to TRBJ2-1, with TRBD2 matching over 13 bases. Germline V gene sequence: CDR1 SGHRS, CDR2 YFSETQ. This CDR3 has 15 residues. V shed 6 bases and J 4 bases; nucleotides not matched to a gene: 4. The CDR3 is CASTPLAGGYNEQFF. Here the CDR3 DNA reads TGCGCCAGCACGCCACTAGCGGGAGGGTACAATGAGCAGTTCTTC.

The rearrangement joins TRBV10-3 to TRBJ2-2; D gene unclear. The V end was cut by 4 bases, the J end by 2 bases, with 14 bases between. CDR1 and CDR2 (germline): ENHRY, SYGVKD. The CDR3 totals 16 residues. In DNA, the CDR3 is TGTGCCATCAGTGTCGGGTATGCTGCTAACACCGGGGAGCTGTTTTTT. Amino acids: CAISVGYAANTGELFF.

The chain recombines TRBV4-2 with TRBJ2-4; possibly TRBD2 for D (6 bases). Trimming left V 1 base short and J 9 bases short, with 19 bases between. Germline V CDR1 and CDR2: LGHNA, YNFKEQ. The CDR3 has 16 amino acids. CDR3 nucleotides: TGTGCCAGCAGCCAAGGGTGGGGGGAACAGATAACCATTCAGTACTTC. It is translated as CASSQGWGEQITIQYF.

The chain recombines TRBV28 with TRBJ1-1; D unclear. Per germline, CDR1 MDHEN and CDR2 SYDVKM. The length of the CDR3 is 13 residues. V lost 5 bases and J lost 10, with 17 bases in between. CDR3 bases: TGTGCCAGCAGTGTCTGGGGAGAGGAGAGAGCTTTCTTT. It translates to CASSVWGEERAFF.

J is TRBJ2-5 and V is TRBV11-2; TRBD1 aligns across 10 bases. The germline gives CDR1 SGHAT, CDR2 FQNNGV. The junction had 8 bases not matched to a gene; V was cut back by 5 bases and J by 2 bases. This CDR3 is built from 16 residues. The CDR3 DNA is TGTGCCAGCAGCCAAACCGGGACAGGGGCGCAAGAGACCCAGTACTTC. Amino acid sequence: CASSQTGTGAQETQYF.

The genes are TRBV7-9 and TRBJ2-7, with D tentatively TRBD2 (5 bases). V dropped 5 bases and J dropped 3 bases, with 11 bases sitting between them. The CDR3 covers 13 residues. Germline V gives CDR1 SEHNR, CDR2 FQNEAQ (reference sequence). The CDR3 here is CASSQADGYEQYF. The CDR3 region has the DNA TGTGCCAGCAGCCAAGCGGACGGCTACGAGCAGTACTTC.

The rearrangement joins TRBV6-5 to TRBJ2-2; no firm D call. Trimming shortened V by 6 bases and J by 6 bases, and 14 bases separated the two germline ends. The CDR3 length is 14 residues. CDR1 is MNHEY and CDR2 is SVGAGI in the germline V gene. CDR3: CASSRTAPSGELFF. The CDR3 DNA follows: TGTGCCAGCAGCCGGACCGCCCCGTCCGGGGAGCTGTTTTTT.

This CDR3 reads CASSFPRTGRSYGYTF. The DNA of the CDR3 is TGTGCCAGCAGTTTCCCTCGGACAGGGAGGTCCTATGGCTACACCTTC. The gene calls are TRBV28 and TRBJ1-2, with TRBD1 matching 8 bases. The CDR3 runs to 16 residues. J was trimmed by 4 bases and V by 3 bases; bases with no gene match: 10. Germline V gene sequence: CDR1 MDHEN, CDR2 SYDVKM.

The chain has TRBV4-3 and TRBJ1-6; perhaps TRBD1 as D (6 bases). This CDR3 has 13 residues. V was shortened by 4 bases and J by 6 bases, with 7 bases between the two germline ends. Germline V lookup: CDR1 LGHNA, CDR2 YSLEER. Here the CDR3 DNA reads TGCGCCAGCAGCCCGGACAGTAATTCACCCCTCCACTTT. Amino acids: CASSPDSNSPLHF.

The rearrangement links TRBV29-1 to TRBJ1-1, with unresolved D. This CDR3 is 13 amino acids long. Germline CDR1 and CDR2: SQVTM and ANQGSEA. V lost 6 bases, J lost 3 bases, and 14 bases lay in between. CDR3 sequence reads: CSVWKVWDTEAFF. In nucleotides, the CDR3 is TGCAGCGTGTGGAAAGTGTGGGACACTGAAGCTTTCTTT.

This chain joins TRBV4-2 and TRBJ2-2; no clear D. The length of the CDR3 is 13 residues. Germline V gene lookup returns CDR1 LGHNA and CDR2 YNFKEQ. V was pared by 0 bases and J by 8 bases, with 7 bases between. In nucleotides, the CDR3 is TGTGCCAGCAGCCAAGAAAGAGCGGGGGAGCTGTTTTTT. Encoded protein: CASSQERAGELFF.

J is TRBJ1-6 and V is TRBV28; TRBD1 agrees at 10 bases. Per the germline V gene, CDR1 is MDHEN and CDR2 is SYDVKM. The CDR3 covers 15 residues. Trimming took 6 bases from V and 8 from J; bases not matched to a gene: 7. This CDR3 is CASSLSGTGDSPLHF. Here the CDR3 DNA reads TGTGCCAGCAGCCTTTCAGGGACAGGGGATTCACCCCTCCACTTT.

This chain links TRBV7-9 with TRBJ2-3, with D uncertain. The length of the CDR3 is 13 residues. Germline CDR1 reads SEHNR; CDR2 reads FQNEAQ (reference sequence). V was clipped by 0 bases and J by 6 bases, with 7 bases between them. This CDR3 reads CASSLAIGDTQYF. The CDR3 nucleotides read TGTGCCAGCAGCTTAGCAATTGGGGATACGCAGTATTTT.

This chain joins TRBV7-2 and TRBJ2-3; 8 bases align to TRBD2. With V trimmed by 2 bases and J by 2 bases, 6 bases remained unmatched. Germline V CDR1 and CDR2: SGHTA, FQGNSA. The CDR3 consists of 16 residues. CDR3 nucleotides: TGTGCCAGCAGCTTAAGGCCGGGGGGGGACACAGATACGCAGTATTTT. This gives the protein CASSLRPGGDTDTQYF.